One sample yielded the 11 T cell receptor beta chains listed below, sequenced in a study of CD8+ T cells in alopecia areata. Extraction and reverse transcription of RNA yielded cDNA as the sequencing template. Data came from immunoSEQ multiplex PCR; TCRdb stores just in-frame clones and leaves some out. The sample carries 150,000 to 200,000 clones, around 60% recorded once. The treatment is: oral pan-JAK inhibitor, 5-10 mg twice daily. Source: CD4+ T cells sorted from blood, taken at week 4, from a patient treated with tofacitinib. The receptors stem from a human donor with alopecia areata.

The chain is built from TRBV29-1 and TRBJ1-2; no reliable D call. The CDR3 has 12 amino acids. Germline V gene sequence: CDR1 SQVTM, CDR2 ANQGSEA. With 6 bases removed from V and 7 bases from J, the gap between germline ends came to 15 bases. The CDR3 protein is CSVGESRVGYTF. CDR3 sequence (DNA): TGCAGCGTGGGCGAGAGTAGGGTTGGCTACACCTTC.

This clone was seen more than once but under ten times. The V and J genes are TRBV5-1 and TRBJ1-1, with D hard to call. Germline V lookup: CDR1 SGHRS, CDR2 YFSETQ. Trimming removed 5 bases at V and 5 bases at J, with 10 bases between. CDR3 length equals 12 residues. CDR3 nucleotide sequence: TGCGCCAGCAGGCAAGGGAAGACTGAAGCTTTCTTT. This encodes CASRQGKTEAFF.

V usage is TRBV11-2 and J usage is TRBJ2-5, with D perhaps given as TRBD1 or TRBD2 (6 bases each). CDR1 is SGHAT, CDR2 FQNNGV, per germline. V gave up 2 bases and J gave up 0 bases, with 10 bases separating them. CDR3 length: 15 amino acids. CDR3 protein: CASSLTGANQETQYF. In nucleotides, the CDR3 is TGTGCCAGCAGCTTAACGGGGGCCAACCAAGAGACCCAGTACTTC.

This clone has just a few counts. V usage is TRBV5-8 and J usage is TRBJ2-6; the D gene is possibly TRBD2 (5 bases). Germline V gives CDR1 SGHTS, CDR2 YDEGEE. The CDR3 contains 13 residues. V was clipped by 5 bases and J by 4 bases, with 7 bases between them. DNA for the CDR3: TGTGCCAGCAGGACTACCGGGGCCAACGTCCTGACTTTC. This sequence encodes CASRTTGANVLTF.

This chain uses TRBV7-2 with TRBJ1-2, with 7 positions matching TRBD1. Germline V gives CDR1 SGHTA, CDR2 FQGNSA. There are 14 residues in the CDR3. Trimming cost V 4 bases and J 7 bases; bases outside gene matches: 9. CDR3 protein: CASSYDRALGGYTF. CDR3 coding DNA: TGTGCCAGCAGCTACGACAGGGCTCTCGGTGGCTACACCTTC.

This clone was seen a single time. The chain joins TRBV7-3 to TRBJ1-5; D is possibly TRBD1 (6 bases). The germline CDR1 and CDR2 sequences are SGHTA and FQGTGA. There are 16 residues in the CDR3. Trimming removed 6 bases at V and 2 bases at J, with 17 bases between. CDR3 coding DNA: TGTGCCAGCAGTCTACAGGGTGAGGCTGGCAATCAGCCCCAGCATTTT. This gives the protein CASSLQGEAGNQPQHF.

This rearrangement joins TRBV6-1 to TRBJ2-3, with D unresolved. The germline CDR1 and CDR2 sequences are MNHNS and SASEGT. V was shortened by 5 bases and J by 5 bases, with 8 bases between the two germline ends. The CDR3 covers 12 residues. CDR3 residues: CASSISGDTQYF. The CDR3 DNA is TGTGCCAGCAGTATAAGTGGAGATACGCAGTATTTT.

This sequence joins TRBV5-4 and TRBJ2-7; TRBD2 matches at 10 bases. CDR1 is SGHNT, CDR2 YYREEE, per germline (reference sequence). This CDR3 spans 15 amino acids. V was pared by 6 bases and J by 0 bases, with 6 bases of the junction left unmatched. The CDR3 DNA reads TGTGCCAGCAATAGCGGGGGGCACAGCTCCTACGAGCAGTACTTC. Its protein product is CASNSGGHSSYEQYF.

This clone was recorded a few times. This chain connects TRBV18 to TRBJ2-7; D unclear. CDR3 size: 13 residues. Germline CDR1 is KGHSH and CDR2 is LQKENI. V was shortened by 3 bases and J by 2 bases, with 8 bases between the two germline ends. Here the CDR3 reads CASSPTRPYEQYF. The CDR3 nucleotides are TGTGCCAGCTCACCCACGAGACCCTACGAGCAGTACTTC. Variable domain in full (rest from reference TRBV18 and TRBJ2-7): NAGVMQNPRHLVRRRGQEARLRCSPMKGHSHVYWYRQLPEEGLKFMVYLQKENIIDESGMPKERFSAEFPKEGPSILRIQQVVRGDSAAYFCASSPTRPYEQYFGPGTRLTVT.

Of note for this clone: Other DNA sequences in this specimen translate into the identical CDR3. V and J are TRBV18 and TRBJ2-1; D is unclear. Germline V gene sequence: CDR1 KGHSH, CDR2 LQKENI. V lost 3 bases and J lost 0, with 3 bases in between. The CDR3 has 13 residues. In nucleotides, the CDR3 is TGTGCCAGCTCACCGAGCTCCTACAATGAGCAGTTCTTC. It is translated as CASSPSSYNEQFF.

Turning to this clone: The same CDR3 can be traced to other DNA sequences in this sample. CDR3 protein: CSVAAGQETQYF. For the CDR3, the DNA is TGCAGCGTTGCGGCAGGACAAGAGACCCAGTACTTC. This rearrangement joins TRBV29-1 to TRBJ2-5; D gene uncertain. The CDR3 is made up of 12 amino acids. Germline loops: CDR1 SQVTM, CDR2 ANQGSEA. V was trimmed by 4 bases and J by 2 bases, leaving 8 bases between them.